Below, one T cell receptor beta chain is given with its context. Time point in this sample: newly diagnosed GD, antithyroid drugs for less than 3 months. RNA extracted from PBMCs served as the sequencing template. These data originate in a study of regulatory T cells in long-lasting Graves disease. CDR3 regions were amplified by Arm-PCR using iRepertoire HTBI primers to build TCR beta libraries. TCRdb re-called the multiplex PCR reads through MiXCR, storing one row per CDR3 protein. The table includes about 540,000 distinct CDR3 sequences, approximately 13% detected once. This CDR3 spans 15 amino acids. Trimming took 5 bases from V and 9 from J; bases not matched to a gene: 15. Germline V gives CDR1 MNHEY, CDR2 SMNVEV (reference sequence). The sample was also reused in another study, on T cells in Graves' hyperthyroidism and ophthalmopathy. Turning to that study: HTBI primers were used for first-round RT-PCR of the TCR CDR3.

The sample here was peripheral blood mononuclear cells (PBMCs), taken at new diagnosis, from a patient treated with antithyroid drugs. This TCR was sampled from a man aged 30 to 39 with Graves disease. The chain carries TRBV27 and TRBJ1-2; 7 bases match TRBD1. The CDR3 nucleotides are TGTGCCAGCAGTCCGGGTAGGGGGCAGAGAGAAAGCTACACCTTC. It is translated as CASSPGRGQRESYTF.